Listed here is a single T cell receptor (beta chain). Different DNA sequences within this sample yield the same CDR3. The data originate from a study of blood T cell repertoires in COVID-19. Study-wide context: Specimens from acute and convalescent COVID-19 originated in the United States, Italy and Spain. PBMCs, B-cell-depleted T cells, or T cells provided the cDNA or gDNA that made up the material.

Original analysis: Amplification from reference gene primers served as the basis for estimated nucleated cell counts. Sequenced by immunoSEQ multiplex PCR; TCRdb stores in-frame clones only, minus some. The V and J calls and clone size were taken over from that table, and D and trimming were inferred from the DNA. The repertoire includes fewer than 70,000 clones, 80% to 90% of them detected once, and 5.5% to 6% sits in the top ten. Germline V gene data show CDR1 as SGHRS and CDR2 as YFSETQ. The trim removed 2 bases at V and 4 bases at J, leaving 5 bases unmatched. The CDR3 sequence is 15 residues long.

The sample was peripheral blood. This sequence joins TRBV5-1 and TRBJ2-7; 11 nucleotides align to TRBD1. The TCR was taken from a woman between 55 and 75 years old with acute or convalescent COVID-19. The CDR3 DNA is TGCGCCAGCAGCTTCGGCGGGACAGGGGGATACGAGCAGTACTTC. Translating gives CASSFGGTGGYEQYF.